This TCR beta chain is drawn from a study of T cell responses to AZD1222 COVID-19 vaccine. Background on the study: Second doses that came at about 4 or about 12 weeks were put together. Findings and caveats of the study: Mostly white British, mostly female donors; authors suggested clonal diversity may be underestimated.

This clone occurred a few times. Antigen unknown. The data were produced by immunoSEQ multiplex PCR, yet TCRdb's version contains in-frame clones alone and is incomplete. The data hold under 95,000 clones, with over 80% observed a single time. Trimming shortened V by 0 bases and J by 1 base, and 4 bases separated the two germline ends. From germline, CDR1 is SGHKS and CDR2 YYEKEE (reference sequence). This CDR3 is 13 amino acids long. The sample was peripheral blood, taken on day 0 of AZD1222 vaccination. The chain carries TRBV5-5 and TRBJ1-1; D ambiguous. The source of this sequence is an adult in good health. CDR3 sequence reads: CASSLVSNTEAFF. The CDR3 DNA sequence: TGTGCCAGCAGCTTGGTTTCGAACACTGAAGCTTTCTTT.